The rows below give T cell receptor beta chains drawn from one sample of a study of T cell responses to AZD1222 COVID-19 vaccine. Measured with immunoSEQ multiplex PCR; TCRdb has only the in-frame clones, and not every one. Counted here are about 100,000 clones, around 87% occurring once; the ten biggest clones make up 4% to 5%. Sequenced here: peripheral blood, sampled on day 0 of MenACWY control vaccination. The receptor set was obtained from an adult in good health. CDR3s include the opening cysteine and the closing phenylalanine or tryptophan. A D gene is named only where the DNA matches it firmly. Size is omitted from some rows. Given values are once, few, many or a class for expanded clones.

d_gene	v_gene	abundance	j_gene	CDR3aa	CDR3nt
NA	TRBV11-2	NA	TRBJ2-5	CASSLHGTQYF	TGTGCCAGCAGCTTACATGGGACCCAGTACTTC
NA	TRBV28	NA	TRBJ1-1	CASSLVRTEAFF	TGTGCCAGCAGTTTAGTACGGACTGAAGCTTTCTTT
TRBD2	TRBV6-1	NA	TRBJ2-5	CASSDPSGGGQETQYF	TGTGCCAGCAGTGATCCTAGCGGGGGGGGTCAAGAGACCCAGTACTTC
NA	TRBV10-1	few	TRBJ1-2	CASSEEGSAIGYTF	TGCGCCAGCAGTGAGGAAGGGTCCGCTATCGGCTACACCTTC
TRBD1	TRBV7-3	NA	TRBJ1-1	CASSLSPGQGTQGEAFF	TGTGCCAGCAGCTTAAGCCCAGGACAGGGAACCCAGGGTGAAGCTTTCTTT
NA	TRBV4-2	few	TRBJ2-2	CASSQALARTTGELFF	TGTGCCAGCAGCCAAGCTTTGGCTAGAACGACCGGGGAGCTGTTTTTT
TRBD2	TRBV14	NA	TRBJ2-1	CASSPPAGLAGEHEQFF	TGTGCCAGCAGCCCCCCGGCCGGACTAGCGGGAGAACATGAGCAGTTCTTC
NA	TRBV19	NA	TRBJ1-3	CARTPENTIYF	TGTGCCAGAACCCCGGAAAACACCATATATTTT
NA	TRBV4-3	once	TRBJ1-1	CASSPRPPGLMNTEAFF	TGCGCCAGCAGCCCGCGCCCGCCAGGGCTCATGAACACTGAAGCTTTCTTT
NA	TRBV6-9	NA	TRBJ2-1	CASLTSPHNEQFF	TGTGCCAGCCTGACATCCCCCCACAATGAGCAGTTCTTC
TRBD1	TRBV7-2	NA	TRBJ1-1	CASSEGGTARVAFF	TGTGCCAGCAGCGAAGGGGGGACAGCAAGGGTGGCTTTCTTT
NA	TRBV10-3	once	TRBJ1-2	CAISENRPNTF	TGTGCCATCAGTGAGAACCGGCCCAACACCTTC
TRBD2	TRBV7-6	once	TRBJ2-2	CASSLESSGITGELFF	TGTGCCAGCAGCTTAGAGTCTAGCGGGATCACCGGGGAGCTGTTTTTT
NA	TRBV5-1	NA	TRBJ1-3	CASSFADSSGTAGNTIYF	TGCGCCAGCAGCTTCGCTGATAGCTCGGGAACGGCGGGAAACACCATATATTTT
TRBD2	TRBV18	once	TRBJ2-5	CASSPPAEAGGETQYF	TGTGCCAGCTCACCACCGGCGGAAGCGGGGGGAGAGACCCAGTACTTC
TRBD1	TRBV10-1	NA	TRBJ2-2	CASSEGTGGELFF	TGCGCCAGCAGTGAGGGGACAGGGGGGGAGCTGTTTTTT
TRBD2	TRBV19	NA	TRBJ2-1	CASSQASGGSYNEQFF	TGTGCCAGTAGTCAGGCCTCGGGGGGTTCCTACAATGAGCAGTTCTTC
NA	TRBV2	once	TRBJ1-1	CASSDVRKNTEAFF	TGTGCCAGCAGTGACGTCAGAAAGAACACTGAAGCTTTCTTT
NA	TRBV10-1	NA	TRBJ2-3	CASAGSTDTQYF	TGCGCCAGCGCGGGGAGCACAGATACGCAGTATTTT
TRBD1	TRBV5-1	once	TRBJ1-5	CASSPGTGRGQPQHF	TGCGCCAGCAGCCCGGGGACAGGGCGAGGGCAGCCCCAGCATTTT
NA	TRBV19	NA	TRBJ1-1	CASSTDRRGTEAFF	TGTGCCAGTAGTACCGATCGGAGAGGGACTGAAGCTTTCTTT
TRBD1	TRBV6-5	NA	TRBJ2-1	CASRRQGRNEQFF	TGTGCCAGCCGCAGACAGGGGAGGAATGAGCAGTTCTTC
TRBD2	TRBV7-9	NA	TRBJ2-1	CASSLLRTSGPSRGNEQFF	TGTGCCAGCAGCTTATTACGGACTAGCGGACCATCTAGGGGGAATGAGCAGTTCTTC
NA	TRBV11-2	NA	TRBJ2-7	CASSLGLLSSYEQYF	TGTGCCAGCAGCTTAGGACTGCTGAGCTCCTACGAGCAGTACTTC
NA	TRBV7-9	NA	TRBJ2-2	CASSPWGTSDTGELFF	TGTGCCAGCAGCCCCTGGGGGACTTCCGACACCGGGGAGCTGTTTTTT
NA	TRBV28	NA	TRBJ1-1	CASSFGQRLKAFF	TGTGCCAGCAGTTTTGGGCAGCGATTAAAAGCTTTCTTT
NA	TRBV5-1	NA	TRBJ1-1	CASSFRGRDTEAFF	TGCGCCAGCAGCTTCCGGGGTCGGGACACTGAAGCTTTCTTT
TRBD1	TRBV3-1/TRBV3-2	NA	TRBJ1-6	CASSRTGGNSPLHF	TGTGCCAGCAGCCGGACAGGTGGGAATTCACCCCTCCACTTT
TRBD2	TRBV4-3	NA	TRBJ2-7	CASSQALAGGREQYF	TGCGCCAGCAGCCAAGCCCTAGCGGGCGGGAGAGAGCAGTACTTC
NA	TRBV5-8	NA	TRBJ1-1	CASSLEGGRNTEAFF	TGTGCCAGCAGCTTGGAGGGGGGGCGGAACACTGAAGCTTTCTTT
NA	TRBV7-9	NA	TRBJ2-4	CASSPLGDIQYF	TGTGCCAGCAGCCCCCTGGGGGACATTCAGTACTTC
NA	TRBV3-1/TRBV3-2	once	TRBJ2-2	CASSPPPGNWPGELFF	TGTGCCAGCAGCCCGCCCCCGGGAAATTGGCCCGGGGAGCTGTTTTTT
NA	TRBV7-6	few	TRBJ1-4	CASSLGGGSNEKLFF	TGTGCCAGCAGCTTAGGGGGAGGTTCTAATGAAAAACTGTTTTTT